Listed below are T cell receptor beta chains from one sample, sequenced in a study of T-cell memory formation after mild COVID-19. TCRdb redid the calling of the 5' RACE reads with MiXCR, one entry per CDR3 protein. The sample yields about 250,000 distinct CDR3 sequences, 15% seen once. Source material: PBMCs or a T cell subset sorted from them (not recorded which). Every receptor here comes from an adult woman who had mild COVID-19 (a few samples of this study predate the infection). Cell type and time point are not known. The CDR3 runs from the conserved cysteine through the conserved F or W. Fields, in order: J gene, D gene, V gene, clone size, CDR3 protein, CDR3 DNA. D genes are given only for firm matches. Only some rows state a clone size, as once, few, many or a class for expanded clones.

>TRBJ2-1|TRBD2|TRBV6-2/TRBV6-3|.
CASSPWGREVHEQFF
TGTGCCAGCAGTCCATGGGGGCGGGAGGTCCATGAGCAGTTCTTC
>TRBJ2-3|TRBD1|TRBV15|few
CATSRVRDRVTDTQYF
TGTGCCACCAGCAGAGTCCGGGACAGGGTCACAGATACGCAGTATTTT
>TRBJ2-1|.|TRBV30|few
CAWRAYDNEQFF
TGTGCCTGGAGGGCCTACGACAATGAGCAGTTCTTC
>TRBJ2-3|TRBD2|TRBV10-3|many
CAISDGGSDTQYF
TGTGCCATCAGTGACGGGGGGTCCGATACGCAGTATTTT
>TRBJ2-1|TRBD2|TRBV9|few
CASSVELASDEQFF
TGTGCCAGCAGCGTAGAACTAGCGTCCGATGAGCAGTTCTTC
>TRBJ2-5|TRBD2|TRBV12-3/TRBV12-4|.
CASSLAGLQETQYF
TGTGCCAGCAGCCTAGCGGGCCTTCAAGAGACCCAGTACTTC
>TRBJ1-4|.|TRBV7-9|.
CASSWTDEKLFF
TGTGCCAGCAGCTGGACGGATGAAAAACTGTTTTTT
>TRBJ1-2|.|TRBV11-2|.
CASSLDRGRVNYGYTF
TGTGCCAGCAGCTTAGATCGAGGTCGAGTTAACTATGGCTACACCTTC
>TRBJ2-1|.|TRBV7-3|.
CASSLKGLKENEQFF
TGTGCCAGCAGCTTAAAGGGTCTAAAGGAAAATGAGCAGTTCTTC
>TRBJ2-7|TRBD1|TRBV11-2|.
CASSSMTGGYEQYF
TGTGCCAGCAGCTCTATGACAGGGGGCTACGAGCAGTACTTC
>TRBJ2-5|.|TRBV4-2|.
CASSQEKGGETQYF
TGTGCCAGCAGCCAAGAAAAAGGGGGAGAGACCCAGTACTTC
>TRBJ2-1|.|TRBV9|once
CASSVVPSSYNEQFF
TGTGCCAGCAGCGTAGTTCCTAGCTCCTACAATGAGCAGTTCTTC
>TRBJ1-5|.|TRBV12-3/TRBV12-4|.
CASSLVEGDQPQHF
TGTGCCAGCAGTTTAGTTGAGGGCGATCAGCCCCAGCATTTT
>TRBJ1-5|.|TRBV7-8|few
CASSLGVVTQGGQPQHF
TGTGCCAGCAGCTTAGGAGTGGTAACACAGGGAGGCCAGCCCCAGCATTTT
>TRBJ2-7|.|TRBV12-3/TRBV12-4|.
CASSLNYAYEQYF
TGTGCCAGCAGTTTAAACTACGCCTACGAGCAGTACTTC
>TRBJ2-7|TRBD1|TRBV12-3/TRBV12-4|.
CASRATGDNEQYF
TGTGCCAGCAGGGCGACAGGGGATAACGAGCAGTACTTC
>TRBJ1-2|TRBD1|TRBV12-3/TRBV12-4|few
CASSQTGSQGDGYTF
TGTGCCAGCAGCCAAACTGGGTCACAGGGGGATGGCTACACCTTC
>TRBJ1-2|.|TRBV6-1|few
CASSEKIAGNYGYTF
TGTGCCAGCAGTGAAAAGATTGCAGGGAACTATGGCTACACCTTC
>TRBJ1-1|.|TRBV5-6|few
CASSLNFWATEAFF
TGTGCCAGCAGCTTGAACTTTTGGGCCACCGAAGCTTTCTTT
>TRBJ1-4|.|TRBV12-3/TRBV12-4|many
CATARSNEKLFF
TGTGCCACCGCACGGTCTAATGAAAAACTGTTTTTT
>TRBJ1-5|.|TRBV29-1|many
CSARIPGRDSNQPQHF
TGCAGCGCCCGAATCCCAGGGAGGGATAGCAATCAGCCCCAGCATTTT
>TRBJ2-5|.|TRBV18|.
CASSLLDRETQYF
TGTGCCAGCTCACTCCTAGATCGAGAGACCCAGTACTTC
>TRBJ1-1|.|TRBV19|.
CASKYREGNTEAFF
TGTGCCAGTAAGTACAGGGAAGGAAACACTGAAGCTTTCTTT
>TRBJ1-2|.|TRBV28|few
CASSFTHSYGYTF
TGTGCCAGCAGTTTTACCCACAGTTATGGCTACACCTTC
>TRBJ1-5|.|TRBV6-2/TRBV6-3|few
CASGKSLRQPQHF
TGTGCCAGCGGCAAGAGCCTGAGGCAGCCCCAGCATTTT
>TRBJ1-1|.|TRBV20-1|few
CSANGVGGMNTEAFF
TGCAGTGCTAATGGGGTGGGGGGCATGAACACTGAAGCTTTCTTT
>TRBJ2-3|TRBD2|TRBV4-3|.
CASSPLAGGLDTQYF
TGCGCCAGCAGTCCTCTAGCGGGAGGACTCGATACGCAGTATTTT
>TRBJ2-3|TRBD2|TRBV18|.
CASSPRFRGGSGPDTQYF
TGTGCCAGCTCACCCCGATTTCGGGGGGGGTCAGGGCCAGATACGCAGTATTTT
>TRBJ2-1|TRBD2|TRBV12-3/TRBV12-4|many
CASSPRGGGSDEQFF
TGTGCCAGCAGTCCTAGAGGCGGGGGGTCGGATGAGCAGTTCTTC
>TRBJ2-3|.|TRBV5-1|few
CASSLSSNRADTQYF
TGCGCCAGCAGCTTGTCGTCGAATCGTGCAGATACGCAGTATTTT
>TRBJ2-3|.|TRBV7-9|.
CASSLSTLSDTQYF
TGTGCCAGCAGCCTAAGCACCTTGTCAGATACGCAGTATTTT
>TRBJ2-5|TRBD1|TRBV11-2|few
CASSRQGYQETQYF
TGTGCCAGCAGCCGACAGGGTTACCAAGAGACCCAGTACTTC
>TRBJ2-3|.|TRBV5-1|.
CASSGGGRSKDTQYF
TGCGCCAGCAGCGGGGGGGGCCGGAGCAAAGATACGCAGTATTTT
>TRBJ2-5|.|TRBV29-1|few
CSVVPLQRQETQYF
TGCAGCGTTGTCCCTTTACAGAGACAAGAGACCCAGTACTTC
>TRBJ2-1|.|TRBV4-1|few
CASSQDIYNEQFF
TGCGCCAGCAGCCAAGACATTTACAATGAGCAGTTCTTC
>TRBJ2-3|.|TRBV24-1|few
CAVGGGATQYF
TGTGCCGTAGGGGGGGGCGCTACGCAGTATTTT
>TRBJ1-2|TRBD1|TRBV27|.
CASSIGTGPYGYTF
TGTGCCAGCAGTATAGGGACAGGGCCCTATGGCTACACCTTC
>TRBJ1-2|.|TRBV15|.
CATSRDVPAYGYTF
TGTGCCACCAGCAGAGATGTCCCGGCCTATGGCTACACCTTC
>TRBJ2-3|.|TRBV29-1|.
CSVATWGQITDTQYF
TGCAGCGTTGCGACCTGGGGCCAAATCACAGATACGCAGTATTTT
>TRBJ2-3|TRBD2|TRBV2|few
CASRRTSGRAVDTQYF
TGTGCCAGCAGGAGAACTAGCGGGAGGGCCGTAGATACGCAGTATTTT
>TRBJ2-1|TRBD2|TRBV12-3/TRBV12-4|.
CASRVAGPYNEQFF
TGTGCCAGCAGAGTAGCGGGGCCCTACAATGAGCAGTTCTTC
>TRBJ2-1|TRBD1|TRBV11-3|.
CASSSRGQGYNEQFF
TGTGCCAGCAGCTCCCGGGGACAGGGTTACAATGAGCAGTTCTTC